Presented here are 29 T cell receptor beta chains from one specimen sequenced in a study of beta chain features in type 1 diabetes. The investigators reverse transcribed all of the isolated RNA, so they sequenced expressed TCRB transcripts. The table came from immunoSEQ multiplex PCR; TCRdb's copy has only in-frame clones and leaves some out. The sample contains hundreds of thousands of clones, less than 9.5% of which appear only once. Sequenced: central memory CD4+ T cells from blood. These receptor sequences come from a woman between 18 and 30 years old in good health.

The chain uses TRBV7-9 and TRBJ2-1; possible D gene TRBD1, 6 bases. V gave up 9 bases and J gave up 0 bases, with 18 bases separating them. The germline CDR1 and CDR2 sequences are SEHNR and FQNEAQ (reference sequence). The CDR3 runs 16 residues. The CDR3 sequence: CASTLGGTISYNEQFF. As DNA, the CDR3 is TGTGCCAGTACGTTAGGGGGTACGATCTCCTACAATGAGCAGTTCTTC.

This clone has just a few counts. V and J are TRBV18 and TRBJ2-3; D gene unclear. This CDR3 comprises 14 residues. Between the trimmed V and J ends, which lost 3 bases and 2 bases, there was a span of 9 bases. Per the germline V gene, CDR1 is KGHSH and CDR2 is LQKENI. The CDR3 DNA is TGTGCCAGCTCACCGGCCTTTAACACAGATACGCAGTATTTT. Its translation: CASSPAFNTDTQYF.

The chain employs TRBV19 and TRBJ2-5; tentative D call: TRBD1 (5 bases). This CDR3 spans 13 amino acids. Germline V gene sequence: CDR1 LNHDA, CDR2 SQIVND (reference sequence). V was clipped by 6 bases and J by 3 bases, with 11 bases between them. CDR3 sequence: CASSRQTKETQYF. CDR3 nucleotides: TGTGCCAGTAGCAGACAGACGAAAGAGACCCAGTACTTC.

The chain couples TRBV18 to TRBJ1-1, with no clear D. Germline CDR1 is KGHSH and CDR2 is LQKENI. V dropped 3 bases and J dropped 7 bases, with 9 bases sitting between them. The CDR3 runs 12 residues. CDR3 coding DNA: TGTGCCAGCTCACCCCTGTACCGTGAAGCTTTCTTT. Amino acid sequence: CASSPLYREAFF.

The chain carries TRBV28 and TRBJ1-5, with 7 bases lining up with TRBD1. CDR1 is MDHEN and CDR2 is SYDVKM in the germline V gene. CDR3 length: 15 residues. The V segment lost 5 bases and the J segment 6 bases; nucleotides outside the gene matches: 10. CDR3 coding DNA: TGTGCCAGCAGTCCACAGACAGGGAGAGGTCAGCCCCAGCATTTT. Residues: CASSPQTGRGQPQHF.

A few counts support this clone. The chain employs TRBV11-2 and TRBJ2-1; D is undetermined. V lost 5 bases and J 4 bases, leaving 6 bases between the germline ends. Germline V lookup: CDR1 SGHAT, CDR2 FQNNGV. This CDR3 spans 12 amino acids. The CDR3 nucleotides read TGTGCCAGCAGCCGTTCTTACAATGAGCAGTTCTTC. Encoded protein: CASSRSYNEQFF.

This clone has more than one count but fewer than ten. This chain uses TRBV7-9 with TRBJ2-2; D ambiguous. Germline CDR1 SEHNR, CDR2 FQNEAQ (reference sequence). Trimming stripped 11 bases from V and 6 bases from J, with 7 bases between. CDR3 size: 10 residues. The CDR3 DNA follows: TGTGCCCACTCGGCCGGGGAGCTGTTTTTT. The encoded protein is CAHSAGELFF.

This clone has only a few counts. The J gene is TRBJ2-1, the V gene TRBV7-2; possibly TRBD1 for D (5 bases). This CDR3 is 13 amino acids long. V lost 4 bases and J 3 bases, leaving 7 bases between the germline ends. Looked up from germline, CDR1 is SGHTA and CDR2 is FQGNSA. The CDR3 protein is CASSSDNYNEQFF. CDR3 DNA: TGTGCCAGCAGCTCGGACAACTACAATGAGCAGTTCTTC.

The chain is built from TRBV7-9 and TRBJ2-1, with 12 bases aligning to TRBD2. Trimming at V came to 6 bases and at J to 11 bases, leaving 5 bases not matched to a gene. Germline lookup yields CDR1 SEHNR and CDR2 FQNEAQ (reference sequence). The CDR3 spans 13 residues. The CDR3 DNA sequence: TGTGCCAGCAGATGGACTAGCGGGACCCAGCAGTTCTTC. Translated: CASRWTSGTQQFF. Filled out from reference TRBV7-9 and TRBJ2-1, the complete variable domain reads DTGVSQNPRHKITKRGQNVTFRCDPISEHNRLYWYRQTLGQGPEFLTYFQNEAQLEKSRLLSDRFSAERPKGSFSTLEIQRTEQGDSAMYLCASRWTSGTQQFFGPGTRLTVL.

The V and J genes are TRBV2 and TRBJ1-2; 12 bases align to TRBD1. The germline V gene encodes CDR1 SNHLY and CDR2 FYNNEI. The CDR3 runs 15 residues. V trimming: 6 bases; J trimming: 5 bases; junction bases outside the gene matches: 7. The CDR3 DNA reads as TGTGCCAGCAGCGAGGGACAGGGGGCTTTGTATGGCTACACCTTC. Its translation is CASSEGQGALYGYTF.

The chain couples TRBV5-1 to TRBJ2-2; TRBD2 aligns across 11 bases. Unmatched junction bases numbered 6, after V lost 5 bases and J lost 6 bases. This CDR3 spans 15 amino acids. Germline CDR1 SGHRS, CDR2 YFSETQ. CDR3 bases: TGCGCCAGCAGGCGCCCGGGACTAGCGGCCGGGGAGCTGTTTTTT. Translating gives CASRRPGLAAGELFF.

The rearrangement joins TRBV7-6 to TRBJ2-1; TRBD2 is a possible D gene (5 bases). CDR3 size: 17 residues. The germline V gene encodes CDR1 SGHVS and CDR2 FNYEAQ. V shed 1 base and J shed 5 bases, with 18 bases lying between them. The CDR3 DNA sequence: TGTGCCAGCAGCTTAGTCACGGTCCCCAAGACTAACAATGAGCAGTTCTTC. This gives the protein CASSLVTVPKTNNEQFF.

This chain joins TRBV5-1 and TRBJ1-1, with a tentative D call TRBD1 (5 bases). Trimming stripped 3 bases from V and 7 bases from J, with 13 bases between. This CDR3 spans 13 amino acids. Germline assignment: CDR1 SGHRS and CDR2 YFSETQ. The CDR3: CASSSPGEDEAFF. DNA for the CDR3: TGCGCCAGCAGCTCCCCGGGGGAAGATGAAGCTTTCTTT.

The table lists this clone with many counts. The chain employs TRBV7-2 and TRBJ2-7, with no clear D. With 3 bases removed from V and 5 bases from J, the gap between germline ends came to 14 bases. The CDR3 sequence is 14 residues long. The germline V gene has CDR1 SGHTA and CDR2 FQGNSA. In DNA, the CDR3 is TGTGCCAGCAGCTTCGGGCAGACCTCGAACGAGCAGTACTTC. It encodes CASSFGQTSNEQYF.

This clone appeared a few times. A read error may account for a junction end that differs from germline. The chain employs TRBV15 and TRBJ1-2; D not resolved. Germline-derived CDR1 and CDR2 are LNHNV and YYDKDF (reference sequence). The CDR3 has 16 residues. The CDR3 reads CATSGDSVGTNYGYTF. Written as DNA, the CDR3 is TGTGCCACCAGCGGAGATTCCGTAGGGACTAACTATGGCTACACCTTC.

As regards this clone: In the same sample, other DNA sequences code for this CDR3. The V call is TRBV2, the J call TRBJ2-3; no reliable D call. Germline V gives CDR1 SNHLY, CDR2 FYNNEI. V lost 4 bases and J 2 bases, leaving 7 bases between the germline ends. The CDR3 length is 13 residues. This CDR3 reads CASSVGDTDTQYF. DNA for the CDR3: TGTGCCAGCAGTGTTGGGGACACAGATACGCAGTATTTT.

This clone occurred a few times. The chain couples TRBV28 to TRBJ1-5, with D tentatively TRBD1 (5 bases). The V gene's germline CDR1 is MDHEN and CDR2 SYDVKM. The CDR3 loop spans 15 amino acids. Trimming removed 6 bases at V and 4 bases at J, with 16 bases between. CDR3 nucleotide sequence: TGTGCCAGCAGCCCGGCCACAGGCCAGAATCAGCCCCAGCATTTT. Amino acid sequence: CASSPATGQNQPQHF.

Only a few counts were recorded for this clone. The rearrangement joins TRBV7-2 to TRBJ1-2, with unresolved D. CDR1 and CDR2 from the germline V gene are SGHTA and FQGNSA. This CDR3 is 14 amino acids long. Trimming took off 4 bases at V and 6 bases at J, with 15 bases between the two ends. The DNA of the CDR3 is TGTGCCAGCAGCTCCCGCGACCTTGGGGATGGCTACACCTTC. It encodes CASSSRDLGDGYTF.

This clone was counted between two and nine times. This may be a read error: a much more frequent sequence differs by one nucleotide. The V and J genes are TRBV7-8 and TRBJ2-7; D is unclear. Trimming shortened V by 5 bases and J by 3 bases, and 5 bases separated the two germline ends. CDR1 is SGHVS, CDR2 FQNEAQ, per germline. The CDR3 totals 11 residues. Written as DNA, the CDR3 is TGTGCCAGCAGCGCTCACTACGAGCAGTACTTC. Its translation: CASSAHYEQYF.

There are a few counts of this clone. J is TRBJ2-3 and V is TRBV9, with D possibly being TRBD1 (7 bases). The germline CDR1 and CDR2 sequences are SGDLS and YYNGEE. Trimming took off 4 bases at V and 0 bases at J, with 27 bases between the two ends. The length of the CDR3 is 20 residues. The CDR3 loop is CASSPRGPSVQVRSTDTQYF. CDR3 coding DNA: TGTGCCAGCAGCCCGAGGGGGCCTAGCGTTCAAGTCCGTAGCACAGATACGCAGTATTTT.

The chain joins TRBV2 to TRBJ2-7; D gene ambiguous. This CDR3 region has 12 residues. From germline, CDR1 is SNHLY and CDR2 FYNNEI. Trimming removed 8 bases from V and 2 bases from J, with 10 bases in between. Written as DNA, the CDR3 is TGTGCCAGCGGTAAGACGCCCTACGAGCAGTACTTC. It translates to CASGKTPYEQYF.

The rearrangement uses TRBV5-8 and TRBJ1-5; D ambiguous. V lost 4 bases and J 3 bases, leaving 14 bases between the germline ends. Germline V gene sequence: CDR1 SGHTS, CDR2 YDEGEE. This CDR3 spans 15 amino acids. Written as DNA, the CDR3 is TGTGCCAGCAGCGGCCGCACAGAACCCAATCAGCCCCAGCATTTT. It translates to CASSGRTEPNQPQHF.

CDR3 bases: TGTGCCAGCAGTTTGGCCCGGGGGCCGAATCAGCCCCAGCATTTT. Translated, it gives CASSLARGPNQPQHF. The chain carries TRBV28 and TRBJ1-5; D may be TRBD1 (6 bases). This CDR3 has 15 residues. Germline loops: CDR1 MDHEN, CDR2 SYDVKM. Between the trimmed V and J ends, which lost 3 bases and 4 bases, there was a span of 13 bases.

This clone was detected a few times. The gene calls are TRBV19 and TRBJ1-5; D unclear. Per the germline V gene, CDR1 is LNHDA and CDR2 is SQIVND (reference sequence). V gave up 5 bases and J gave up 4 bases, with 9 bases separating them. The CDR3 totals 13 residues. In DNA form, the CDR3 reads TGTGCCAGTAGTCCACCTCTTAATCAGCCCCAGCATTTT. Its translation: CASSPPLNQPQHF.

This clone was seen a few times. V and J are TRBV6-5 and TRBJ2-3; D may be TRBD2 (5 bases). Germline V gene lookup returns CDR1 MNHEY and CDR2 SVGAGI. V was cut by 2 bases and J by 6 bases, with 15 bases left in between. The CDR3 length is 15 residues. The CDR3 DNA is TGTGCCAGCAGTTACCGGGAATCGAGGGTGGATACGCAGTATTTT. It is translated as CASSYRESRVDTQYF.

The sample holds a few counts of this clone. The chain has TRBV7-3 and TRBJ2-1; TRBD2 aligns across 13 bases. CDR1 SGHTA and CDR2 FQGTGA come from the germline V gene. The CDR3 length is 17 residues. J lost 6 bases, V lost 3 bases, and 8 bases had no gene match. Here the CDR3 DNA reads TGTGCCAGCAGCTTGAACGCACTAGCGGGAGGGTCCAATGAGCAGTTCTTC. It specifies CASSLNALAGGSNEQFF.

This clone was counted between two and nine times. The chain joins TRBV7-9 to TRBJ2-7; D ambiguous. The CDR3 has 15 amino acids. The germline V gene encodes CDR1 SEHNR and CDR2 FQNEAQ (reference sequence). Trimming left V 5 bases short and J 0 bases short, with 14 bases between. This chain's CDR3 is CASSAPGRSSYEQYF. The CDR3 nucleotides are TGTGCCAGCAGCGCCCCCGGCAGGAGCTCCTACGAGCAGTACTTC.

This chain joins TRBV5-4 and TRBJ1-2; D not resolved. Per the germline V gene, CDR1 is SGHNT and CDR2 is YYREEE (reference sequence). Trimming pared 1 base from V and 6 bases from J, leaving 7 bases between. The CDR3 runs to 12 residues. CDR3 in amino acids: CASSLPRNGYTF. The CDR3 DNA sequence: TGTGCCAGCAGCTTGCCGAGAAATGGCTACACCTTC.

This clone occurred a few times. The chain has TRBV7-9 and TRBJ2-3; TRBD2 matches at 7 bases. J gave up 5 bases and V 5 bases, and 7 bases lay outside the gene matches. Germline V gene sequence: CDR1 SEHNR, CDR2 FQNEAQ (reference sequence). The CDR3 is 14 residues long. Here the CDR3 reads CASSPVASGDTQYF. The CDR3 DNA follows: TGTGCCAGCAGCCCCGTGGCTAGCGGAGATACGCAGTATTTT.